There are a few counts of the clone carrying this T cell receptor beta chain. This sample was included in a study of blood T cell repertoires in COVID-19. In the original processing: Amplifying reference gene primers gave estimates of nucleated cell counts. The repertoire was sequenced with immunoSEQ multiplex PCR; TCRdb's copy has only in-frame clones and lacks some. V and J calls and clone size are as listed in that table; D and trimming were resolved from the DNA. The repertoire consists of around 270,000 clones, with around nine tenths occurring once and the leading ten covering roughly 3%. Sample: PBMCs or T cells enriched from blood (not recorded which). This clonotype originated in a woman between 40 and 55 years old who had been exposed to COVID-19.

DNA for the CDR3: TGTGCCAGCAGCGCCGGGACTAACAATGAGCAGTTCTTC. This gives the protein CASSAGTNNEQFF. The rearrangement joins TRBV6-4 to TRBJ2-1; 7 bases agree with TRBD2. V lost 6 bases, J lost 5 bases, and 4 bases stayed unmatched. The CDR3 has 13 amino acids. Germline loops: CDR1 MRHNA, CDR2 SNTAGT.